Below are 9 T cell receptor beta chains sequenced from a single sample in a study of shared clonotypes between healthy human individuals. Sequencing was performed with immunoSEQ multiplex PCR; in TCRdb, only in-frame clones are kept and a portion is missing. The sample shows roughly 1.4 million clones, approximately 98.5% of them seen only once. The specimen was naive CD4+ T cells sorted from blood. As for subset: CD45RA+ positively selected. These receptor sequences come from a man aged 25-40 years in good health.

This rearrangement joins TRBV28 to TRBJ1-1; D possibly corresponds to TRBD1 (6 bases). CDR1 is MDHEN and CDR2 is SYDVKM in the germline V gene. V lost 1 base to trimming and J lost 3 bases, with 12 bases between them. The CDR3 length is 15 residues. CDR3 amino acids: CASSLFGGWDTEAFF. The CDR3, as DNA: TGTGCCAGCAGTTTATTTGGGGGCTGGGACACTGAAGCTTTCTTT.

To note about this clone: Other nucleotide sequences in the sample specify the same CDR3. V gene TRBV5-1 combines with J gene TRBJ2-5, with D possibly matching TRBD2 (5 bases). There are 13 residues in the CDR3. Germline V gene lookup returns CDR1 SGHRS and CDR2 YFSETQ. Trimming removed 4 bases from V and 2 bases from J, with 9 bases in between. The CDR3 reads CASSRGSQETQYF. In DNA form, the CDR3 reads TGCGCCAGCAGCCGGGGAAGTCAAGAGACCCAGTACTTC.

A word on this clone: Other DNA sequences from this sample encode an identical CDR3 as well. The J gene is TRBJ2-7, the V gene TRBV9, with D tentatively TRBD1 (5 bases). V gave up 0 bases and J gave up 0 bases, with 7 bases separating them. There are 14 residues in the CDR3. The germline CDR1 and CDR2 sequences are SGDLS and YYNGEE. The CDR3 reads CASSVGQTSYEQYF. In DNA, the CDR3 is TGTGCCAGCAGCGTAGGACAGACCTCCTACGAGCAGTACTTC. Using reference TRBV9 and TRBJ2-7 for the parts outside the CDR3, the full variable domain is DSGVTQTPKHLITATGQRVTLRCSPRSGDLSVYWYQQSLDQGLQFLIQYYNGEERAKGNILERFSAQQFPDLHSELNLSSLELGDSALYFCASSVGQTSYEQYFGPGTRLTVT.

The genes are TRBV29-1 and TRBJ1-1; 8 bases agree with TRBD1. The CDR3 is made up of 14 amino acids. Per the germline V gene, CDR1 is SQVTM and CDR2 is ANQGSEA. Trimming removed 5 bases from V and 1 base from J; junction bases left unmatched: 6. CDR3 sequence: CSVSPTGENTEAFF. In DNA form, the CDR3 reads TGCAGCGTTTCCCCGACAGGGGAGAACACTGAAGCTTTCTTT.

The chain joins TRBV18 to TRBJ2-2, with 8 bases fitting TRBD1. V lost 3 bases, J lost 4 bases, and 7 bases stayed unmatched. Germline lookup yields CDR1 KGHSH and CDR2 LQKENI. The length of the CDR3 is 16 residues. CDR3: CASSPLTGAGTGELFF. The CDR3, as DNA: TGTGCCAGCTCACCGCTGACAGGGGCGGGCACCGGGGAGCTGTTTTTT.

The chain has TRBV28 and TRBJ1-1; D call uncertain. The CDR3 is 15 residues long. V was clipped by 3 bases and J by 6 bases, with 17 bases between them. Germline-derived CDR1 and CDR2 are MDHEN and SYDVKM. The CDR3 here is CASSFPLGSAAEAFF. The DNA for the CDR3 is TGTGCCAGCAGTTTCCCCCTTGGTTCAGCGGCTGAAGCTTTCTTT.

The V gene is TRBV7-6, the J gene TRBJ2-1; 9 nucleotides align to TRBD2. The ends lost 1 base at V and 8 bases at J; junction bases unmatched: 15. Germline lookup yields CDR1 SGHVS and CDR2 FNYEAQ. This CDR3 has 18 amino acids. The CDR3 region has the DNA TGTGCCAGCAGCTTAGAGGGGGCGGGAGGGCCGTCTTGGTATGAGCAGTTCTTC. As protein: CASSLEGAGGPSWYEQFF.

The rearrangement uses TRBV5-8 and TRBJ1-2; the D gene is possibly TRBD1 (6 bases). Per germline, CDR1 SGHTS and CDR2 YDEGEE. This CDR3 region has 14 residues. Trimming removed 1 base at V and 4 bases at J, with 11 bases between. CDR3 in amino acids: CASSLIQGPYGYTF. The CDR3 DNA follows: TGTGCCAGCAGCTTGATTCAGGGGCCCTATGGCTACACCTTC. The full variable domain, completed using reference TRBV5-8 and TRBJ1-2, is EAGVTQSPTHLIKTRGQQATLRCSPISGHTSVYWYQQALGLGLQFLLWYDEGEERNRGNFPPRFSGRQFPNYSSELNVNALELEDSALYLCASSLIQGPYGYTFGSGTRLTVV.

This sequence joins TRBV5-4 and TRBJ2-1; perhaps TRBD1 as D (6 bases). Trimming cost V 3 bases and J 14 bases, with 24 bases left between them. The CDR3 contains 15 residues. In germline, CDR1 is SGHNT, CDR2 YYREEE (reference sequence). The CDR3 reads CASSSATGTTSIEFF. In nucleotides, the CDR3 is TGTGCCAGCAGCTCGGCGACAGGAACCACCTCCATAGAGTTCTTC. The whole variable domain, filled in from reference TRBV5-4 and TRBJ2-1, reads ETGVTQSPTHLIKTRGQQVTLRCSSQSGHNTVSWYQQALGQGPQFIFQYYREEENGRGNFPPRFSGLQFPNYSSELNVNALELDDSALYLCASSSATGTTSIEFFGPGTRLTVL.